The source of this TCR beta chain is a study of cytomegalovirus exposure and HLA in healthy donors. The study ran its PCR with 60 Vbeta and 13 Jbeta primers. Profiled with immunoSEQ multiplex PCR; TCRdb holds only in-frame clones, not every one. The data contain around 140,000 clones, approximately 78% of them singletons. The CDR3 sequence is 15 residues long. Trimming removed 0 bases at V and 1 base at J, with 8 bases between. CDR1 is SGHRS and CDR2 is YFSETQ in the germline V gene. Material for sequencing was PBMCs. The V gene is TRBV5-1, the J gene TRBJ1-5, with D perhaps matching TRBD1 (6 bases). This TCR was sampled from a woman in her fifties or sixties in good health and CMV-seropositive. CDR3 nucleotide sequence: TGCGCCAGCAGCTTGGAGGGGGAGAGCAATCAGCCCCAGCATTTT. Residues: CASSLEGESNQPQHF.